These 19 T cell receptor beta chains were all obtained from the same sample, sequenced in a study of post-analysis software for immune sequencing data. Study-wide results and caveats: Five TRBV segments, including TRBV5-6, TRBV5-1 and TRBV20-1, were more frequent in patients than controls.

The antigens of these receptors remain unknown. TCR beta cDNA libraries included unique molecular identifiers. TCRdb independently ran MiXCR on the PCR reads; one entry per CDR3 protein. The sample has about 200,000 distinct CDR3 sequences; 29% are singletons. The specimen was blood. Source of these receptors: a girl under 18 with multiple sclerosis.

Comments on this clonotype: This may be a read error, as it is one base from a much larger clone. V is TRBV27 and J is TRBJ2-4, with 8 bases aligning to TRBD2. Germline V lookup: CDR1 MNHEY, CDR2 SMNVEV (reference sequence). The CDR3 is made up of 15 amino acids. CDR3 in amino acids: CANSPRSGTNHIQYF. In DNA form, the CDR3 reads TGTGCCAACAGTCCACGTAGCGGGACTAATCACATTCAGTACTTC.

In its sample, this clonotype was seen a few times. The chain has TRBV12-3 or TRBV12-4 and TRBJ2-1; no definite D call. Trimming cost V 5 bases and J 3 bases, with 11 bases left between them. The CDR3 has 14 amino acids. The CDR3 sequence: CASSPQRSYNEQFF. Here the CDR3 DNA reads TGTGCCAGCAGTCCCCAACGGAGCTACAATGAGCAGTTCTTC.

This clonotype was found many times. The CDR3 coding sequence is TGTGCCAGCAGCCTAGTGAAGATACCAGATACGCAGTATTTT. Its translation is CASSLVKIPDTQYF. The chain combines TRBV7-2 with TRBJ2-3, with D hard to call. The CDR3 length is 14 residues. CDR1 SGHTA and CDR2 FQGNSA come from the germline V gene. Trimming shortened V by 5 bases and J by 4 bases, and 13 bases separated the two germline ends.

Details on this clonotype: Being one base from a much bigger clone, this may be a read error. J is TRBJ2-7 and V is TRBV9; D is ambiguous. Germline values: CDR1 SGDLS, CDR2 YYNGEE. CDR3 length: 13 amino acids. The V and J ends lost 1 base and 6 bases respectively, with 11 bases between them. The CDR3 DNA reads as TGTGCCAGCAGCGTATACTCGGGTGGCGAGCAGTACTTC. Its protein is CASSVYSGGEQYF. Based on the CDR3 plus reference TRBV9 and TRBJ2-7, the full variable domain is DSGVTQTPKHLITATGQRVTLRCSPRSGDLSVYWYQQSLDQGLQFLIQYYNGEERAKGNILERFSAQQFPDLHSELNLSSLELGDSALYFCASSVYSGGEQYFGPGTRLTVT.

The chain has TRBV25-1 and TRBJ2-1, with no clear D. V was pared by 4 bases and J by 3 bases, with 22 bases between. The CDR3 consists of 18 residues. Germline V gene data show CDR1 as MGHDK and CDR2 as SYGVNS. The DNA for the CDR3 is TGTGCCAGCAGTGGGGGTGTAAGTAGGACGCTGGACTACAATGAGCAGTTCTTC. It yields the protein CASSGGVSRTLDYNEQFF.

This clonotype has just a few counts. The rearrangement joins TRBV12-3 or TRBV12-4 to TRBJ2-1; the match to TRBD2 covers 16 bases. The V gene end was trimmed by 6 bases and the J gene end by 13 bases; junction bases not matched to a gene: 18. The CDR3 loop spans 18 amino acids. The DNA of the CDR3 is TGTGCCAGCAGCCCGACCGGGACTAGCGGGAGGGTTCAAGAGACCCAGTTCTTC. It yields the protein CASSPTGTSGRVQETQFF.

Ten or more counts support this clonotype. CDR3 DNA: TGTGCCAGCAGCTTATCCGGGTTAGCCGAGCAGTACTTC. It is translated as CASSLSGLAEQYF. The genes are TRBV7-8 and TRBJ2-7; D unresolved. Germline V lookup: CDR1 SGHVS, CDR2 FQNEAQ. The CDR3 contains 13 residues. V dropped 2 bases and J dropped 6 bases, with 11 bases sitting between them.

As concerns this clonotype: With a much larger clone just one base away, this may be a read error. The CDR3 is CSARDKREQFF. In DNA form, the CDR3 reads TGCAGTGCACGTGACAAGCGAGAGCAGTTCTTC. The V and J genes are TRBV20-1 and TRBJ2-1; D is undetermined. CDR3 length: 11 amino acids. V was clipped by 6 bases and J by 10 bases, with 13 bases between them. The germline V gene encodes CDR1 DFQATT and CDR2 SNEGSKA (reference sequence).

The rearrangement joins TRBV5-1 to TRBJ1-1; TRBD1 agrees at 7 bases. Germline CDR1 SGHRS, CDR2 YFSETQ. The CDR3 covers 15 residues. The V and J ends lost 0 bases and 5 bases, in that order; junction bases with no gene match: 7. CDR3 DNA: TGCGCCAGCAGCTTGGTGGTCAGGGGGGGGACTGAAGCTTTCTTT. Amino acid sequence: CASSLVVRGGTEAFF.

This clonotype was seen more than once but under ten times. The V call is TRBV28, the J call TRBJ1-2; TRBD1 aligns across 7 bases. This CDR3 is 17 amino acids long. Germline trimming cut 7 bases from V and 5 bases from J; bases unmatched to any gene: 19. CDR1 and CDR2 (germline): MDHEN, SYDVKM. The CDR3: CASNTGVGYSFGYGYTF. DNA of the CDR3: TGTGCCAGCAACACAGGGGTAGGGTACAGTTTCGGGTATGGCTACACCTTC.

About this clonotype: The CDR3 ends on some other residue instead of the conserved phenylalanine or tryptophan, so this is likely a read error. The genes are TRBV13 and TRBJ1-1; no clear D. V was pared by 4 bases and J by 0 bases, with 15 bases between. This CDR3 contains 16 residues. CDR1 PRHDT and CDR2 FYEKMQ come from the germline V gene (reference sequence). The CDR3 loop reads CASSSQADGLNTEAFC. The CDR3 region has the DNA TGTGCCAGCAGCTCCCAGGCGGACGGCTTGAACACTGAAGCTTTCTGT.

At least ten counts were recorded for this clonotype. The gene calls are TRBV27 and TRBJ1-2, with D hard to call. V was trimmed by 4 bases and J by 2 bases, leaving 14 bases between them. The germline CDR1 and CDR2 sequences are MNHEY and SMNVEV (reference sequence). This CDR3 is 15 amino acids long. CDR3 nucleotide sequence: TGTGCCAGCAGTTCCGGACGGGCTTTGAACTATGGCTACACCTTC. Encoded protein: CASSSGRALNYGYTF.

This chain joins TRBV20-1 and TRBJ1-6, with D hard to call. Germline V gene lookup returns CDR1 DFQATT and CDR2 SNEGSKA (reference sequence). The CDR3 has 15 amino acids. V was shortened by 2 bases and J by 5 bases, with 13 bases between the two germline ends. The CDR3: CSARNPREDNSPLHF. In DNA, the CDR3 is TGCAGTGCTAGAAACCCTCGGGAAGATAATTCACCCCTCCACTTT.

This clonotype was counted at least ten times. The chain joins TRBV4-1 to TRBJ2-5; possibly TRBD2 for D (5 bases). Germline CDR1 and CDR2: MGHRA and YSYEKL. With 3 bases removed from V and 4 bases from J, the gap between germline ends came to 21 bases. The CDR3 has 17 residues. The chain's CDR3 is CASSHQTGSLGGETQYF. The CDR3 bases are TGCGCCAGCAGCCACCAGACCGGGTCCTTAGGAGGAGAGACCCAGTACTTC.

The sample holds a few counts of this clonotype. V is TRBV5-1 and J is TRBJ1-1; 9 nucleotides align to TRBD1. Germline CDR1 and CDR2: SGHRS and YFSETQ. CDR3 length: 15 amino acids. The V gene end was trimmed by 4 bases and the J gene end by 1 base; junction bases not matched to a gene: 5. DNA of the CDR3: TGCGCCAGCAGCGACTCACAGGGGGCGAACACTGAAGCTTTCTTT. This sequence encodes CASSDSQGANTEAFF.

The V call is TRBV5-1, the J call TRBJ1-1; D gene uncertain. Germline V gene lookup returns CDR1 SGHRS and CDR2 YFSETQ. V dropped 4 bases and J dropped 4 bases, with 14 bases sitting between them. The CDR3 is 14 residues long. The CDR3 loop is CASSRDQVGTEAFF. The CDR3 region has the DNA TGCGCCAGCAGCCGGGATCAGGTCGGCACTGAAGCTTTCTTT. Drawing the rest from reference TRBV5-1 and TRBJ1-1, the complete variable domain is KAGVTQTPRYLIKTRGQQVTLSCSPISGHRSVSWYQQTPGQGLQFLFEYFSETQRNKGNFPGRFSGRQFSNSRSEMNVSTLELGDSALYLCASSRDQVGTEAFFGQGTRLTVV.

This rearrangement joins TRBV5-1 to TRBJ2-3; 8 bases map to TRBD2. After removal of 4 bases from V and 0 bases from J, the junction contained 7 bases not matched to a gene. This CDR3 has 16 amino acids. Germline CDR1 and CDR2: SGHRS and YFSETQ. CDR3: CASSPGRASSTDTQYF. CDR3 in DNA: TGCGCCAGCAGCCCCGGGAGGGCCTCTAGCACAGATACGCAGTATTTT.

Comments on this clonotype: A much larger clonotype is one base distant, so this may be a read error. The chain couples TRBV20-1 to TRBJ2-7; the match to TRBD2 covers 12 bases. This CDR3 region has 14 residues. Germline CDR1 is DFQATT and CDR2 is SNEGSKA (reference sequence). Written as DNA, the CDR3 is TGCAATGCCGACCGGACTAGCGGGGTCTACGAGCAGTACTTC. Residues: CNADRTSGVYEQYF.

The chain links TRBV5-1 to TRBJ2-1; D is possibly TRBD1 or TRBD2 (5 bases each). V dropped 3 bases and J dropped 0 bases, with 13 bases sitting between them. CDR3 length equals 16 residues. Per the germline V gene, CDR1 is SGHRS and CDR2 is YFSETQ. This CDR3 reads CASSSKSGGSYNEQFF. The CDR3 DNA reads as TGCGCCAGCAGCTCAAAGAGTGGGGGCTCCTACAATGAGCAGTTCTTC.